One sample yielded the 8 T cell receptor beta chains listed below, sequenced in a study of breast tumors, draining lymph nodes, adjacent tissues. TCRdb independently ran MiXCR on the multiplex PCR reads; one entry per CDR3 protein. The sample has over 150,000 distinct CDR3 sequences, 30% to 35% seen once; the top ten hold 3.5% to 4.5%. Samples came from axillary lymph nodes draining the breast cancer. Sequencing used axillary lymph node tissue. Receptor source: a female donor with breast cancer. Some clones in this sample may be carry-over from other donors' samples.

This clonotype was detected a few times. The rearrangement uses TRBV6-1 and TRBJ2-7, with unresolved D. V was trimmed by 1 base and J by 4 bases, leaving 11 bases between them. CDR1 and CDR2 (germline): MNHNS, SASEGT. The CDR3 covers 14 residues. The CDR3 DNA is TGTGCCAGCAGTGAAGGAGTCCGATCTTACGAGCAGTACTTC. Amino acid sequence: CASSEGVRSYEQYF.

This clonotype came up once. The chain combines TRBV7-9 with TRBJ2-7; TRBD2 aligns across 15 bases. The J segment lost 6 bases and the V segment lost 4 bases, leaving 4 bases of the junction unmatched. CDR1 and CDR2 (germline): SEHNR, FQNEAQ (reference sequence). The CDR3 covers 15 residues. As DNA, the CDR3 is TGTGCCAGCAGCTCGGGACTAGCGGGGGGCCTCGAGCAGTACTTC. This encodes CASSSGLAGGLEQYF.

Ten or more counts support this clonotype. J is TRBJ2-7 and V is TRBV7-9; 10 bases line up with TRBD2. Germline values: CDR1 SEHNR, CDR2 FQNEAQ (reference sequence). V trimming: 0 bases; J trimming: 7 bases; junction bases outside the gene matches: 6. This CDR3 has 15 amino acids. The CDR3 protein is CASSLAAGGPEEQYF. The CDR3 coding sequence is TGTGCCAGCAGCTTAGCAGCGGGAGGGCCTGAGGAGCAGTACTTC.

In this sample, this clonotype turned up many times. The J gene is TRBJ2-7, the V gene TRBV7-2; D is perhaps TRBD2 (7 bases). Looked up from germline, CDR1 is SGHTA and CDR2 is FQGNSA. This CDR3 has 15 amino acids. Between the trimmed V and J ends, which lost 4 bases and 5 bases, there was a span of 18 bases. CDR3 loop: CASSSSGGGAHEQYF. CDR3 coding DNA: TGTGCCAGCAGCTCTTCTGGGGGGGGGGCCCACGAGCAGTACTTC.

This clonotype was counted ten times or more. The chain has TRBV3-1 and TRBJ2-6; D is ambiguous. Germline V gene lookup returns CDR1 LGHDT and CDR2 YNNKEL (reference sequence). CDR3 length: 17 amino acids. Trimming cost V 0 bases and J 0 bases, with 9 bases left between them. The CDR3 loop reads CASSQDRPFSGANVLTF. CDR3 DNA: TGTGCCAGCAGCCAAGATAGGCCGTTCTCTGGGGCCAACGTCCTGACTTTC.

This clonotype was counted at least ten times. The rearrangement uses TRBV5-4 and TRBJ1-2; possibly TRBD1 for D (6 bases). Trimming took 3 bases from V and 8 from J, leaving 20 bases between them. The CDR3 sequence is 15 residues long. The germline V gene encodes CDR1 SGHNT and CDR2 YYREEE (reference sequence). DNA of the CDR3: TGTGCCAGCAGCTCGCAGAAGTCGACAGGATCGGGCTACACCTTC. Its protein is CASSSQKSTGSGYTF.

This clonotype was recorded at least ten times. This chain joins TRBV5-5 and TRBJ1-2; 7 bases are a match to TRBD1. Trimming removed 1 base from V and 2 bases from J; junction bases left unmatched: 5. The germline gives CDR1 SGHKS, CDR2 YYEKEE (reference sequence). The CDR3 loop spans 15 amino acids. The CDR3 sequence: CASSLWLGGNYGYTF. Written as DNA, the CDR3 is TGTGCCAGCAGCTTGTGGCTAGGGGGCAACTATGGCTACACCTTC.

Comments on this clonotype: One base away lies a much larger clone, so this may be a sequencing read error. The rearrangement uses TRBV10-3 and TRBJ2-7; perhaps TRBD2 as D (6 bases). The CDR3 covers 14 residues. Per germline, CDR1 ENHRY and CDR2 SYGVKD. CDR3 amino acids: CASSAPGLRGEQYF. Here the CDR3 DNA reads TGTGCCAGCAGTGCTCCGGGACTGCGGGGCGAGCAGTACTTC.